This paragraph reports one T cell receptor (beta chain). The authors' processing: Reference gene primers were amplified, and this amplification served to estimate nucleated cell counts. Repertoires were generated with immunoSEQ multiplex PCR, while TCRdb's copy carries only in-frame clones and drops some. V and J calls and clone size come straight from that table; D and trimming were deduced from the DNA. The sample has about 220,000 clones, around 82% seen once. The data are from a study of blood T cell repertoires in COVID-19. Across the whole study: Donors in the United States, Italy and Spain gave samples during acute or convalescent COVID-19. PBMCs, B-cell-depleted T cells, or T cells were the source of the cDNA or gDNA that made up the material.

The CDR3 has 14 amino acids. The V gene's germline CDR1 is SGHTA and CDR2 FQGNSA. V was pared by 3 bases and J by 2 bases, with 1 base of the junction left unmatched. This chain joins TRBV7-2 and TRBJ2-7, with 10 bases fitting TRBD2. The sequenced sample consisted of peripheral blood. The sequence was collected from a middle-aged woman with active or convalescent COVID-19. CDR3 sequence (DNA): TGTGCCAGCAGCTTTCTAGCGGGGGCCTACGAGCAGTACTTC. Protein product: CASSFLAGAYEQYF.